The following is a T cell receptor beta chain sequence with its context. The sample is drawn from a study of blood T cell repertoires in COVID-19. At the level of the study: The United States, Italy and Spain provided the acute and convalescent COVID-19 samples. Sample material is recorded as cDNA or gDNA derived from T cells, B-cell-depleted T cells, or PBMCs.

Some clones are missing from TCRdb's copy, which holds only in-frame ones; the method was immunoSEQ multiplex PCR. Of over 250,000 clones in the sample, roughly nine tenths are singletons; the top ten hold under 2.5%. Trimming took off 2 bases at V and 3 bases at J, with 8 bases between the two ends. Germline CDR1 reads MGHRA; CDR2 reads YSYEKL. The CDR3 consists of 14 residues. This study enrolled people aged 18 to 89 from about two dozen US geographic areas. Two negative PCRs, clearance, or symptom resolution had been documented for recovered Cohort 3 donors. The J gene is TRBJ1-5, the V gene TRBV4-1; the D is unclear. This TCR derives from a woman aged 55-70 years who had recovered from COVID-19. Sequencing input: PBMCs or T cells enriched from blood (not recorded which). The CDR3 sequence is CASSQQNSNQPQHF. The CDR3 bases are TGCGCCAGCAGCCAACAGAATTCCAATCAGCCCCAGCATTTT.